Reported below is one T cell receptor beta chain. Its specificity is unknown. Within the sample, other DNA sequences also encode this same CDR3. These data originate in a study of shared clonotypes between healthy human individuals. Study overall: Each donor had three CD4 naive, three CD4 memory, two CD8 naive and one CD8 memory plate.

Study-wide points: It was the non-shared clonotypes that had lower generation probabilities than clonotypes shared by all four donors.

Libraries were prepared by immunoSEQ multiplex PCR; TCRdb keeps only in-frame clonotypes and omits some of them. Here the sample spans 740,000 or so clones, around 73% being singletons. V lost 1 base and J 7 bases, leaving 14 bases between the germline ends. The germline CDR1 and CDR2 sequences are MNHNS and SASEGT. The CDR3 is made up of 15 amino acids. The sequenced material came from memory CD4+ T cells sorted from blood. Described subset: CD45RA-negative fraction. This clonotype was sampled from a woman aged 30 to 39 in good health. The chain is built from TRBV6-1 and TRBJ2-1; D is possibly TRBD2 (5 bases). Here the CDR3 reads CASSEGYSGVNEQFF. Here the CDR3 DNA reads TGTGCCAGCAGTGAAGGATATTCCGGGGTTAATGAGCAGTTCTTC.